The clone carrying this TCR beta chain was counted at least ten times. This sample was included in a study of T cells in Graves' hyperthyroidism and ophthalmopathy. The germline V gene has CDR1 ENHRY and CDR2 SYGVKD. This CDR3 has 14 residues. V shed 8 bases, J shed 2 bases, and the junction held 7 bases outside the gene matches. Amplified TCR beta CDR3 regions came from RNA transcripts. The HTBI set primed first-round TCR CDR3 RT-PCR. Each CDR3 protein gets one entry after TCRdb re-called the multiplex PCR reads with MiXCR. The repertoire holds about 570,000 distinct CDR3 sequences, with about half as singletons.

The receptor was isolated from an adult woman with Graves' disease, either hyperthyroidism or ophthalmopathy (not recorded which). The V and J genes are TRBV10-3 and TRBJ2-7; 9 bases are a match to TRBD1. Specimen: peripheral blood or thyroid tissue (not recorded which). DNA for the CDR3: TGTGCCATCGGCCAGACAGGGGGGGCCTACGAGCAGTACTTC. This codes for CAIGQTGGAYEQYF.